The rows below give T cell receptor beta chains drawn from one sample of a study of cytomegalovirus exposure and HLA in healthy donors. Assay used: immunoSEQ multiplex PCR; TCRdb lists only in-frame clones, some missing. The data contain fewer than 250,000 clones, 75% to 90% of them seen just once; the ten biggest clones take up about 1.2%. Sequencing used PBMCs. These receptors were obtained from a man younger than 45 in good health and CMV-seronegative. Each CDR3 is given with its conserved first and last residue. Expanded clones are given a class, and other clones once, few, many or no size at all.

TRBV29-1	NA	CSVARQRGNLEQFF
TRBV4-2	few	CASSQGETRAGANVLTF
TRBV11-2	NA	CASSPSEGLWYEQYF
TRBV5-5	NA	CASSLARETGGVSYEQYF
TRBV28	NA	CASSFIAGGRNEQFF
TRBV5-5	NA	CASSLKTGGLDYGYTF
TRBV18	once	CASSPQQAYTDTEAFF
TRBV6-5	NA	CASMGETQYF
TRBV27	NA	CASRRSGANVLTF
TRBV19	NA	CASSARSTGDDGYTF
TRBV5-4	NA	CASSLKWLAGGAEQFF
TRBV4-2	NA	CASSQASYTGELFF
TRBV6-6	NA	CASSNPRVPRWRQYF
TRBV15	NA	CATSRAAGEGTDTQYF
TRBV28	once	CASSGGGGAYEQYF
TRBV30	NA	CAWSVQASSGNTIYF
TRBV25-1	NA	CASSESVANYGYTF
TRBV4-1	NA	CASSQAPILAGGRTGELFF
TRBV6-6	few	CASSYSMYRSYEQYF
TRBV18	once	CASSPPEGERDEQFF
TRBV18	NA	CASSPLPGHNSPLHF
TRBV11-2	NA	CASSLLQDEQYF
TRBV11-2	NA	CASSLAGGLLDTQYF
TRBV9	once	CASSVQGGGYTF
TRBV5-1	NA	CASRSGQTNTEAFF
TRBV4-1	NA	CASSQLGVGTDTQYF
TRBV28	NA	CASSSQLGPPGRAVNEQFF
TRBV6-5	NA	CASSPTFRDEQYF
TRBV28	NA	CASSLVGRTYEQYF
TRBV5-6	NA	CASLKQSGYGYTF
TRBV7-2	NA	CASSSLNSYEQYF
TRBV6-1	NA	CASSPTGVMNTEAFF
TRBV4-1	NA	CASSPSSGLNVGTQYF
TRBV10-3	NA	CAISPRGTSTDTQYF
TRBV5-4	once	CASSLVRGTYNEQFF